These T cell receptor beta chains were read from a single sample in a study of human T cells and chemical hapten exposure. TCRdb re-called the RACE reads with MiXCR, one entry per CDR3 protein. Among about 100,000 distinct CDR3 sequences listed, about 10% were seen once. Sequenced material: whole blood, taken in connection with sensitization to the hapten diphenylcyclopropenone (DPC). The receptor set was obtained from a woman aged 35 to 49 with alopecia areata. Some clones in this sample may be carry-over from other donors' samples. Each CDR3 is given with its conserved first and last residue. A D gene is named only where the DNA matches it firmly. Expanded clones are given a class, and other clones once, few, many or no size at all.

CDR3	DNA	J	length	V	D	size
CASRGRGDDEKLFF	TGTGCCAGCAGAGGTCGGGGGGACGACGAAAAACTGTTTTTT	TRBJ1-4	14	TRBV6-5	NA	NA
CASSQAVTTSGQFF	TGCGCCAGCAGCCAAGCAGTTACGACCTCGGGGCAGTTCTTC	TRBJ2-1	14	TRBV4-3	NA	many
CASSLVWGVGEQFF	TGTGCCAGCAGCTTAGTATGGGGTGTCGGTGAGCAGTTCTTC	TRBJ2-1	14	TRBV7-2	NA	NA
CASSDLTGRTEAFF	TGTGCCAGCAGTGATCTGACAGGGCGCACTGAAGCTTTCTTT	TRBJ1-1	14	TRBV2	TRBD1	NA
CASSMGTEVVGGWYNEQFF	TGTGCCAGCAGTATGGGGACCGAGGTCGTGGGAGGGTGGTACAATGAGCAGTTCTTC	TRBJ2-1	19	TRBV27	TRBD2	many
CVTGGWDRDHNSPLHF	TGTGTCACCGGCGGTTGGGACAGAGATCATAATTCACCCCTCCACTTT	TRBJ1-6	16	TRBV15	TRBD1	NA
CASREGVFGTEAFF	TGTGCCAGCAGAGAGGGGGTCTTTGGCACTGAAGCTTTCTTT	TRBJ1-1	14	TRBV12-3/TRBV12-4	NA	many
CSARGPGTTDTQYF	TGCAGTGCTAGGGGCCCCGGGACCACAGATACGCAGTATTTT	TRBJ2-3	14	TRBV20-1	NA	many
CASSQDPRGGTDPYF	TGCGCCAGCAGCCAAGATCCGCGGGGGGGCACAGATCCGTATTTT	TRBJ2-3	15	TRBV4-3	TRBD2	few
CASSLRGPNEKLFF	TGCGCCAGCAGCTTGAGAGGGCCGAATGAAAAACTGTTTTTT	TRBJ1-4	14	TRBV5-1	NA	few
CSARGALADYEQYF	TGCAGTGCTAGAGGAGCCCTAGCGGACTACGAGCAGTACTTC	TRBJ2-7	14	TRBV20-1	TRBD2	NA
CASSATPTGVTEAFF	TGTGCCAGCAGCGCGACCCCGACAGGGGTTACTGAAGCTTTCTTT	TRBJ1-1	15	TRBV7-2	TRBD1	few
CASRAGVPTYEQYF	TGTGCCAGCAGGGCAGGGGTCCCTACCTACGAGCAGTACTTC	TRBJ2-7	14	TRBV2	NA	NA
CASSLRGRELRLDTQYF	TGTGCCAGCAGTTTAAGGGGGCGGGAGTTGAGGCTAGATACGCAGTATTTT	TRBJ2-3	17	TRBV28	NA	once